This T cell receptor (beta chain) derives from a study of T cells after posttransplantation cyclophosphamide. The CDR3 is 14 amino acids. Between the trimmed V and J ends, which lost 6 bases and 0 bases, there was a span of 9 bases. The germline CDR1 and CDR2 sequences are MNHEY and SVGAGI. Here immunoSEQ multiplex PCR was the method, and the copy in TCRdb shows in-frame clones only, minus some. The sample includes fewer than 13,000 clones, about four fifths seen only once; the top ten take around 5%. Cyclophosphamide on days +3 and +4 followed busulfan-fludarabine conditioning and a marrow graft. This sequence originates from a female patient aged 50-65 years who received an allogeneic stem cell transplant from a related donor, was CMV-positive, and had no GVHD. The graft donor may have contributed some T cells. The V gene is TRBV6-5, the J gene TRBJ2-1; a possible D gene is TRBD1 (5 bases). Specimen: PBMCs, collected after allogeneic stem cell transplant with posttransplant cyclophosphamide. For the CDR3, the DNA is TGTGCCAGCAGGAGTGGGGCCTCCTACAATGAGCAGTTCTTC. Amino acids: CASRSGASYNEQFF.